This T cell receptor beta chain was profiled in a study of tumor-infiltrating lymphocytes in localized non-small cell lung cancer. CDR1 is WNHNN, CDR2 SYGVQD, per germline (reference sequence). The CDR3 is made up of 13 amino acids. V shed 2 bases and J shed 5 bases, with 6 bases lying between them. Repertoires were generated with immunoSEQ multiplex PCR, while TCRdb's copy carries only in-frame clones and drops some. The sample consists of 23,000 or so clones, roughly two thirds of them appearing once. J is TRBJ2-2 and V is TRBV10-1; D possibly corresponds to TRBD2 (5 bases). The source is a human donor with non-small cell lung cancer. Source material: lung tumor tissue. The CDR3 reads CASSERETGELFF. DNA for the CDR3: TGCGCCAGCAGTGAGAGGGAGACCGGGGAGCTGTTTTTT.